This T cell receptor beta chain was sequenced for a study of blood T cell repertoires in COVID-19. Measured with immunoSEQ multiplex PCR; TCRdb has only the in-frame clones, and not every one. The data contain hundreds of thousands of clones, around 91% of them singletons. CDR3 length: 13 amino acids. Germline V gives CDR1 SGHDT, CDR2 YYEEEE. With 2 bases removed from V and 0 bases from J, the gap between germline ends came to 6 bases. The gene calls are TRBV5-6 and TRBJ2-7; the D gene is possibly TRBD2 (5 bases). Material: PBMCs or T cells enriched from blood (not recorded which). The sequence came from a man between 25 and 39 years old who had recovered from COVID-19. This CDR3 is CASSFGSSYEQYF. The CDR3 bases are TGTGCCAGCAGCTTTGGGAGCTCCTACGAGCAGTACTTC.